Reported below is one T cell receptor (beta chain). The antigen it recognizes is unknown. The record has no base qualities; no much larger clone is one base away. To identify antigen-specific CD4+ T cell clonotypes by their expansion, the ViraFEST assay first stimulated PBMC with viral peptide pools and then applied TCR sequencing. After approximately eleven days of culture, CD4+ T cells were isolated with the EasySep CD4+ T cell isolation kit. Negative nucleocapsid antibody results before and after vaccination confirmed that the healthy vaccine recipients had no prior SARS-CoV-2 infection. Approximately 2 million PBMC per well were cultured with around 10 ug/ml peptides in IMDM containing approximately 4.5% human AB serum, roughly 10 IU/ml IL-2 and gentamicin. Half of the culture medium was replaced with fresh IL-2-containing medium on days 3 and 7. Each peptide stimulation condition was cultured in triplicate wells unless otherwise noted. PBMC were separated from whole blood using Ficoll-Paque Plus gradient centrifugation and were then either cryopreserved at -140C or used fresh. Overlapping peptide pools spanned the spike proteins of SARS-CoV-2 and the common cold coronaviruses HCoV-NL63, HCoV-OC43 and HCoV-229E. The QIAamp micro DNA kit was used to extract genomic DNA from the cultured CD4+ T cells.

The library was obtained by the immunoSEQ multiplex PCR assay. DNA from the CD4+ T cells that had been cultured and isolated underwent TCR beta CDR3 sequencing. Concerning the study's data processing: Non-productive TCR sequences were removed, reads were trimmed to the CDR3 region, and CDR3s of at least 7 amino acids were retained. The MANAFEST web app was used to pick out antigen-specific clonotypes by comparing their expansion in peptide wells with that in reference cultures. To count as positive, a clone had to show expansion at FDR<0.05 compared with the reference and with all other wells, an odds ratio above 5, and a frequency above 0.1% in two replicate wells. A clonotype was defined as cross-reactive if the clonotype was significantly expanded both in SARS-CoV-2 spike wells and in at least one common cold coronavirus spike condition. Levenshtein distance calculated with the stringdist R package was used to assess CDR3 similarity, and unrooted trees were constructed with ape in R 3.6.1. In its TCRdb copy, this immuneACCESS table keeps in-frame sequences only and misses some clones. Where compared with another copy, unresolved V genes explain less than half of these, and the others have no known cause. V and J calls and clone size are as listed in that table; D and trimming were resolved from the DNA. The sample table contains just under 45,000 clones; only one count was recorded for around three quarters of them. The ten largest clones take up about 10% of the sample.

The record originates from a study of vaccination effects on CD4 cells after COVID-19 (dated by TCRdb to between 2022 and 2023). Describing the broader study: Each participant received two doses of an mRNA SARS-CoV-2 vaccine, either BNT162b2 or mRNA-1273. Altogether, around ten COVID-19 convalescent patients and a handful of SARS-CoV-2-naive healthy vaccine recipients made up the full study. SARS-CoV-2 spike-specific CD4+ TCR repertoires from before and after mRNA vaccination were compared in COVID-19 convalescent patients and in infection-naive vaccine recipients. Cultures from other donors in the study were sequenced with the Oncomine TCR Beta short-read assay on an Illumina iSeq 100. Study-wide findings and limitations: In healthy vaccine recipients, vaccine-induced clones were almost all SARS-CoV-2 mono-reactive, with only 1 of 255 cross-reactive with common cold coronaviruses. Both infection-induced and vaccine-induced clones contracted markedly at late post-vaccination timepoints, which is consistent with waning T cell responses. Limitations of the study were the small number of convalescent patients and the absence of early post-infection timepoints.

This clonotype was sampled from a human donor who received a COVID-19 vaccine. Sample: CD4+ T cells from PBMCs cultured with SARS-CoV-2 spike peptides, taken before COVID-19 vaccination. What this sample's cell subset or site label stands for: SARS-CoV-2 spike overlapping peptide pool stimulation.

The CDR3 corresponds to CAWRTPPGETQYF. The DNA sequence is given as TGTGCCTGGAGGACGCCTCCGGGCGAGACCCAGTACTTC. The V and J segments used are TRBV30 and TRBJ2-5; the D gene cannot be resolved reliably. The CDR3 spans 13 residues, from the cysteine through the phenylalanine. Only the CDR3 DNA stays, 39 bases, in frame from base 1. CDR1 GTSNPN and CDR2 SVGIG are derived from the germline V gene (reference sequence). V and J lose 3 bases and 5 bases, and a span of 13 bases separates them.